This T cell receptor beta chain was sequenced during a study of CD8 T cells in Susac syndrome. Study conclusions and caveats: The peak of CD8+ clonal expansion in Susac was seen in TEMRA cells and active patients.

As concerns this clonotype: The target antigen is unknown.

The RNA, 0.5 to 1 ug, was put through reverse transcription using random hexamers. TCR beta CDR3 was amplified by immunoSEQ covering 54 Vbeta and 13 Jbeta. TCRdb reprocessed the immunoSEQ multiplex PCR reads with MiXCR, giving one entry per CDR3 protein. The sample lists 65,000 to 95,000 distinct CDR3 sequences, 94% occurring once. The patients with Susac syndrome satisfied recently defined diagnostic criteria for either definite or probable disease. CDR3 length equals 16 residues. Per the germline V gene, CDR1 is MNHEY and CDR2 is SMNVEV (reference sequence). Trimming pared 5 bases from V and 6 bases from J, leaving 20 bases between.

This chain links TRBV27 with TRBJ2-1; D ambiguous. This receptor was identified in a human donor with Susac syndrome. Sequencing input: CD8+ T cells from PBMCs. This chain's CDR3 is CASSPFDPHFFNEQFF. As DNA, the CDR3 is TGTGCCAGCAGTCCCTTCGACCCCCATTTCTTCAATGAGCAGTTCTTC.